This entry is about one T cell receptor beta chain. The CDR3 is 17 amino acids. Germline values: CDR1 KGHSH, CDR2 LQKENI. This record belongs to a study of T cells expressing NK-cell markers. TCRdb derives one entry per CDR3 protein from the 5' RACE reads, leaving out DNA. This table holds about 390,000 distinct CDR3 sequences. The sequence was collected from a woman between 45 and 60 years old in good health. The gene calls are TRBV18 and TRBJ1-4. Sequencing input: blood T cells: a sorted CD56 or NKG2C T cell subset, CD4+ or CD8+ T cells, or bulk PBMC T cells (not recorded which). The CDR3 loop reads CASSPTNGLSTNEKLFF. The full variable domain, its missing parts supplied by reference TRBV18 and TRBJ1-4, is NAGVMQNPRHLVRRRGQEARLRCSPMKGHSHVYWYRQLPEEGLKFMVYLQKENIIDESGMPKERFSAEFPKEGPSILRIQQVVRGDSAAYFCASSPTNGLSTNEKLFFGSGTQLSVL.